Below, one T cell receptor beta chain is given with its context. Its specificity is unknown. Using the 5' RACE reads, TCRdb records one entry per CDR3 protein without DNA. The sample totals more than 95,000 distinct CDR3 sequences; its top ten clones hold under 2.5%. This sample stems from a study of monozygotic twins with inflammatory bowel disease. Germline CDR1 is SGHTA and CDR2 is FQGNSA. This CDR3 is built from 15 residues. The study, taken as a whole, reports: The sharing of clonotypes with others was lower in IBD patients than in healthy twins, especially with disease activity.

Blood samples measuring approximately 2.3 ml were taken per donor. The receptor comes from a human donor with ulcerative colitis or Crohn's disease, or a healthy co-twin of an affected twin (not recorded which). Material: blood. This chain uses TRBV7-2 with TRBJ2-7; the D call from TCRdb, TRBD2, cannot be confirmed without DNA. CDR3 residues: CASSTIGTTSYEQYF. The full variable domain, its missing parts supplied by reference TRBV7-2 and TRBJ2-7, is GAGVSQSPSNKVTEKGKDVELRCDPISGHTALYWYRQSLGQGLEFLIYFQGNSAPDKSGLPSDRFSAERTGGSVSTLTIQRTQQEDSAVYLCASSTIGTTSYEQYFGPGTRLTVT.